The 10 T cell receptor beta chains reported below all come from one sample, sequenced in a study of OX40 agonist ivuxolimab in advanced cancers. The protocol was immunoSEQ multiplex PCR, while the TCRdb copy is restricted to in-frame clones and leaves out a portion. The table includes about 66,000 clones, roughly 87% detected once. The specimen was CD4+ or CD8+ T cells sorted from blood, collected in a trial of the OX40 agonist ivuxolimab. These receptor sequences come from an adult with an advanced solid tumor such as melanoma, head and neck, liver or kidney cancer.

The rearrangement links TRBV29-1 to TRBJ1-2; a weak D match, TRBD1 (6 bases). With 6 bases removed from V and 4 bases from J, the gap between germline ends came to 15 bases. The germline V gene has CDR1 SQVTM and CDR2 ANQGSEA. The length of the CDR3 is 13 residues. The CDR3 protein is CSVDRDISYGYTF. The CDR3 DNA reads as TGCAGCGTCGATAGGGACATCTCCTATGGCTACACCTTC.

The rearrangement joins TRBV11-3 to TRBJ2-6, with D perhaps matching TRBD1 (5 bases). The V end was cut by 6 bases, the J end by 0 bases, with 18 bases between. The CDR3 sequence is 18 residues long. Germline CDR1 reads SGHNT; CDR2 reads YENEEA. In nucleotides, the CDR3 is TGTGCCAGCAGTGAAGGAAGGGGCCGTCACTCTGGGGCCAACGTCCTGACTTTC. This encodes CASSEGRGRHSGANVLTF.

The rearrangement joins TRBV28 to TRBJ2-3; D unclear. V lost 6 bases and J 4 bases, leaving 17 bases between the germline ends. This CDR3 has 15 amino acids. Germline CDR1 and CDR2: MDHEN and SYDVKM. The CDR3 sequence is CASRTGSDDSDTQYF. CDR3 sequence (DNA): TGTGCCAGCAGAACCGGGTCCGATGATTCAGATACGCAGTATTTT.

Here the CDR3 reads CASSAGTSDEQYF. Written as DNA, the CDR3 is TGTGCCAGCAGCGCCGGGACTAGCGACGAGCAGTACTTC. J is TRBJ2-7 and V is TRBV5-4; 10 nucleotides line up with TRBD2. The germline V gene has CDR1 SGHNT and CDR2 YYREEE (reference sequence). The CDR3 runs to 13 residues. V shed 4 bases and J 5 bases; nucleotides not matched to a gene: 3.

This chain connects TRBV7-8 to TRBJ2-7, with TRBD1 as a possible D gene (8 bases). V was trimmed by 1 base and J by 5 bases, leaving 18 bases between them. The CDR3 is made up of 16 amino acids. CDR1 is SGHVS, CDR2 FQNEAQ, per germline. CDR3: CASSLGYRGGTNEQYF. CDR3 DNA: TGTGCCAGCAGCTTAGGATACAGGGGGGGGACCAACGAGCAGTACTTC.

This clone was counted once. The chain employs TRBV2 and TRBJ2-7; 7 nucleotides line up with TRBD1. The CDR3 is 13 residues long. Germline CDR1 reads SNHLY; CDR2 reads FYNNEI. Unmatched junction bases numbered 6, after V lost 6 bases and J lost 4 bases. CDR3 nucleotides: TGTGCCAGCAGAGACACAGGGGCGTACGAGCAGTACTTC. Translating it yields CASRDTGAYEQYF. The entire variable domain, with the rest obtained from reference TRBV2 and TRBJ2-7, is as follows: EPEVTQTPSHQVTQMGQEVILRCVPISNHLYFYWYRQILGQKVEFLVSFYNNEISEKSEIFDDQFSVERPDGSNFTLKIRSTKLEDSAMYFCASRDTGAYEQYFGPGTRLTVT.

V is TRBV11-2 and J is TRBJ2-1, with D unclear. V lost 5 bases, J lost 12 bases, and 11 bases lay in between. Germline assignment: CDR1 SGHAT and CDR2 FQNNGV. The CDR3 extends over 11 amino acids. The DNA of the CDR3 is TGTGCCAGCAGCCCTCGCCAGGCGCAGTTCTTC. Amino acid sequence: CASSPRQAQFF.

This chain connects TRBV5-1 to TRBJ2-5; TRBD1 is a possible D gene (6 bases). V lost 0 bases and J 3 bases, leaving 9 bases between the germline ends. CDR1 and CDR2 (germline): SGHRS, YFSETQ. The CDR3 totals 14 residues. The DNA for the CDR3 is TGCGCCAGCAGCTTGGGCGCAGGGGAAGAGACCCAGTACTTC. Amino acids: CASSLGAGEETQYF.

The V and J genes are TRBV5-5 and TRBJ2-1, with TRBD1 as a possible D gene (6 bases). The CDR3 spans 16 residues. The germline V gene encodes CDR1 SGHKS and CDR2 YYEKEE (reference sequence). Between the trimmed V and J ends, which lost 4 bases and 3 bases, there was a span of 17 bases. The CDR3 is CASSRTAPSFYNEQFF. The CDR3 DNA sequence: TGTGCCAGCAGCCGGACAGCACCTAGCTTCTACAATGAGCAGTTCTTC. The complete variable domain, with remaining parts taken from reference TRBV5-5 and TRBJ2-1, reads DAGVTQSPTHLIKTRGQQVTLRCSPISGHKSVSWYQQVLGQGPQFIFQYYEKEERGRGNFPDRFSARQFPNYSSELNVNALLLGDSALYLCASSRTAPSFYNEQFFGPGTRLTVL.

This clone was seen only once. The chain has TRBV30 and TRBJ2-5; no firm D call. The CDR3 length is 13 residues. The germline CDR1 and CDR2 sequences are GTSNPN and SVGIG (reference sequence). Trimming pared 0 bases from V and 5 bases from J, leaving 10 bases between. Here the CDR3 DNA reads TGTGCCTGGAGTGTCTGGGGTGGCGAGACCCAGTACTTC. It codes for CAWSVWGGETQYF.